Below, 2 T cell receptor beta chains from the same sample are listed, as sequenced in a study of T cells in Graves' hyperthyroidism and ophthalmopathy. Amplification of TCR beta CDR3 regions was performed using RNA transcripts as template. The HTBI primer set drove a first-round RT-PCR of the TCR CDR3. TCRdb independently ran MiXCR on the multiplex PCR reads; one entry per CDR3 protein. The sample gives about 640,000 distinct CDR3 sequences, around 20% of which show up once; 34% is in the top ten. The sample consisted of blood. The receptors stem from a man aged 25-40 years with Graves' ophthalmopathy.

This clonotype was detected ten times or more. This chain uses TRBV10-3 with TRBJ2-7; TRBD2 agrees at 9 bases. Germline V gene sequence: CDR1 ENHRY, CDR2 SYGVKD. Losses at the gene ends were 2 bases for V and 4 bases for J; bases not matched to a gene: 9. CDR3 length equals 16 residues. The CDR3 here is CAISERSSGSPYEQYF. The CDR3 nucleotides read TGTGCCATCAGTGAGAGGAGTAGCGGGAGCCCATACGAGCAGTACTTC.

This clonotype appeared many times. V is TRBV7-8 and J is TRBJ2-6; D gene unclear. Germline values: CDR1 SGHVS, CDR2 FQNEAQ. V lost 3 bases to trimming and J lost 0 bases, with 9 bases between them. This CDR3 has 16 residues. The CDR3 is CASSFGSLSGANVLTF. CDR3 in DNA: TGTGCCAGCAGCTTTGGGTCCCTCTCTGGGGCCAACGTCCTGACTTTC.